This T cell receptor (beta chain) was identified during a study of vaccination effects on CD4 cells after COVID-19. The assay was immunoSEQ multiplex PCR, and TCRdb's table has in-frame clones only and misses some. The data hold tens of thousands of clones, with 74% observed a single time. This CDR3 region has 14 residues. With 2 bases clipped from V and 2 bases from J, the junction kept 2 bases outside the gene matches. CDR1 is GTSNPN, CDR2 SVGIG, per germline (reference sequence). Sequencing followed a ViraFEST assay step that expanded antigen-specific CD4+ T cells with viral peptide pools. Following 10 days of culture, CD4+ T cells were isolated. Every participant took two doses of the BNT162b2 or mRNA-1273 vaccine. Findings and caveats of the study: Marked clonal contraction of both clone types appeared late after vaccination.

Regarding this clone: The antigen remains undetermined.

This clonotype was obtained from a human donor who received a COVID-19 vaccine. This specimen was CD4+ T cells from PBMCs cultured with HCoV-229E spike peptides, taken after COVID-19 vaccination. This chain uses TRBV30 with TRBJ1-3; 8 positions agree with TRBD1. As DNA, the CDR3 is TGTGCCTGGAGTACGGACAGGGCTGGAAACACCATATATTTT. Translated: CAWSTDRAGNTIYF.